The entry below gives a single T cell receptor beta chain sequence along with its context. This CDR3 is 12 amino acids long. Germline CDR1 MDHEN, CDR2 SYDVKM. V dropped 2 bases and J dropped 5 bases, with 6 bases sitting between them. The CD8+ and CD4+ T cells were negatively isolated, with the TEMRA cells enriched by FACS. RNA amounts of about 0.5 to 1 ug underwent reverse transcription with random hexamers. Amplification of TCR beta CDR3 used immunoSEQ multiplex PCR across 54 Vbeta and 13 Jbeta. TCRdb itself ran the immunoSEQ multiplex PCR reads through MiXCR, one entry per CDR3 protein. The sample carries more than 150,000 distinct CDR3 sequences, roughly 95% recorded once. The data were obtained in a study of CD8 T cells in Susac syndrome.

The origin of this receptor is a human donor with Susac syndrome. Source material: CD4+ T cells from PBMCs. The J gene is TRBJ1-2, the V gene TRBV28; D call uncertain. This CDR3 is CASSLQWYGYTF. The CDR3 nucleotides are TGTGCCAGCAGTTTACAGTGGTATGGCTACACCTTC.